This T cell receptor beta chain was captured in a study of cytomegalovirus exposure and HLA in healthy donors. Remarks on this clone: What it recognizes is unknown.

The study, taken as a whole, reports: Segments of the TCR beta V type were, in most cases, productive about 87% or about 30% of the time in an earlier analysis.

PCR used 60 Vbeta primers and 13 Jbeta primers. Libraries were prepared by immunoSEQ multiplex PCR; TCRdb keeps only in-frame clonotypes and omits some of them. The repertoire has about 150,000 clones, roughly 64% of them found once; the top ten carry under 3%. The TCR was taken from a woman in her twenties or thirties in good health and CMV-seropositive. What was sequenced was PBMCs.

CDR3 protein: CASSYRPGNSGNTIYF. The CDR3 nucleotides are TGTGCCAGTTCCTACAGGCCCGGAAACTCTGGAAACACCATATATTTT. V gene TRBV19 combines with J gene TRBJ1-3; D may be TRBD1 (5 bases). The V end lost 8 bases, the J end lost 0 bases, and 17 bases lay between the germline ends. CDR1 and CDR2 from the germline V gene are LNHDA and SQIVND (reference sequence). CDR3 length equals 16 residues.